This T cell receptor (beta chain) was sequenced in a study of T-cell reconstitution after alpha-beta-depleted transplantation in children. Preparing the TCRbeta library involved the use of unique molecular identifiers. TCRdb re-derived calls from the PCR reads in MiXCR, one entry per CDR3 protein. This table has 490,000 or so distinct CDR3 sequences, around 12% appearing once. V dropped 2 bases and J dropped 2; count of bases not matched to a gene: 3. The CDR3 loop spans 15 amino acids. Germline V lookup: CDR1 MNHEY, CDR2 SVGAGI. Sequenced material: PBMCs from the stem cell graft donor, taken from the stem cell graft. This clonotype was sampled from a human donor who donated a stem cell graft to a child with combined immunodeficiency. This rearrangement joins TRBV6-5 to TRBJ2-1; 7 nucleotides line up with TRBD2. As DNA, the CDR3 is TGTGCCAGCAGTTACGGCGGGAGCCCCTACAATGAGCAGTTCTTC. It encodes CASSYGGSPYNEQFF.